The source of this T cell receptor beta chain is a study of untreated major depressive disorder. Controls lacked current or lifetime mood disorder and scored 5 or less on depressive symptoms. Only in-frame clones appear in the TCRdb table, and some are missing; sequencing was by immunoSEQ multiplex PCR. The sample lists just over 20,000 clones; over 80% were seen once. In regard to this clone: Its target is unknown.

General study results and limits: TRBV05-01 (Vbeta 5.1) usage was higher in CD4+ T cells of depressed patients than controls.

V was pared by 7 bases and J by 0 bases, with 3 bases of the junction left unmatched. The CDR3 length is 14 residues. CDR1 MNHEY and CDR2 SVGAGI come from the germline V gene. The chain employs TRBV6-5 and TRBJ1-2, with 9 nucleotides matching TRBD1. Sequenced material: CD4+ T cells from PBMCs. This TCR was sampled from a man aged 30 to 39 in good health. The CDR3: CASTRTGANYGYTF. The CDR3 bases are TGTGCCAGCACCAGGACAGGGGCTAACTATGGCTACACCTTC.